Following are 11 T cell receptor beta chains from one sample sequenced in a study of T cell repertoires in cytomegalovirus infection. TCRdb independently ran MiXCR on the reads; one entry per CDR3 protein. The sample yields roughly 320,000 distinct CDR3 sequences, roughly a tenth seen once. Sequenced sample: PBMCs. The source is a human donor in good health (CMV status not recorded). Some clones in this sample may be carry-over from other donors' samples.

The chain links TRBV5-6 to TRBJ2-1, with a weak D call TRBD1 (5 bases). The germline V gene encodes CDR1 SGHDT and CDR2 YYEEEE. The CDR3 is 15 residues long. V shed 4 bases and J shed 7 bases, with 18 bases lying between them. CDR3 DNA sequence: TGTGCCAGCAGCCAAGGTCTGGACAATGTGAATGAGCAGTTCTTC. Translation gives CASSQGLDNVNEQFF.

The CDR3 is CSAQWGRSYNEQFF. CDR3 bases: TGCAGTGCCCAATGGGGGCGTTCCTACAATGAGCAGTTCTTC. The chain employs TRBV20-1 and TRBJ2-1; TRBD1 is a possible D gene (6 bases). The ends were cut back, 6 bases at V and 1 base at J, with 13 bases in the middle. Germline V gene sequence: CDR1 DFQATT, CDR2 SNEGSKA (reference sequence). The CDR3 totals 14 residues.

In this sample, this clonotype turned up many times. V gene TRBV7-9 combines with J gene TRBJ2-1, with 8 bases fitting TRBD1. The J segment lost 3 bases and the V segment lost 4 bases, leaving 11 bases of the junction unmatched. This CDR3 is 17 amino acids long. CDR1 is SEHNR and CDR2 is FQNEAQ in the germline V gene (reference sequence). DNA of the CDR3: TGTGCCAGCAGCTCTAAGACAGGGGTGGGATACTACAATGAGCAGTTCTTC. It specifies CASSSKTGVGYYNEQFF.

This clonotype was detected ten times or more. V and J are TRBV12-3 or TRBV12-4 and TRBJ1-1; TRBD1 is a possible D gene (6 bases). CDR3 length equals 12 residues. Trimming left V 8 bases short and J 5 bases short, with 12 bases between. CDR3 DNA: TGTGCCAGCCGTGGAGGGGGGACTGAAGCTTTCTTT. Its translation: CASRGGGTEAFF.

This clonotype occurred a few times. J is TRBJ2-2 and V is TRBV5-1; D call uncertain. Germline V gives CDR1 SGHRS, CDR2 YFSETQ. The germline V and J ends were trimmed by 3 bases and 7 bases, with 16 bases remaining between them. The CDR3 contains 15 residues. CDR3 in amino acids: CASSSLTAVLGELFF. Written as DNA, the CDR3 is TGCGCCAGCAGCTCCCTAACGGCCGTTCTCGGGGAGCTGTTTTTT. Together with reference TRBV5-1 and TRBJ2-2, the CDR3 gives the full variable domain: KAGVTQTPRYLIKTRGQQVTLSCSPISGHRSVSWYQQTPGQGLQFLFEYFSETQRNKGNFPGRFSGRQFSNSRSEMNVSTLELGDSALYLCASSSLTAVLGELFFGEGSRLTVL.

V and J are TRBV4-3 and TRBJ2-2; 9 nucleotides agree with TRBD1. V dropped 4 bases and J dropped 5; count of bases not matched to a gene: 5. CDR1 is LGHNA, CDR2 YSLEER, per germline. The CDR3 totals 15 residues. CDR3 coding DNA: TGCGCCAGCAGCCCTCTCGGGACAGGGACCGGGGAGCTGTTTTTT. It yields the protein CASSPLGTGTGELFF.

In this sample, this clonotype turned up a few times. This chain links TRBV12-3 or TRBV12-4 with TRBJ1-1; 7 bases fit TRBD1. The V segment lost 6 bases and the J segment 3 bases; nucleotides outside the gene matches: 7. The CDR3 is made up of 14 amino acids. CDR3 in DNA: TGTGCCAGCAGGGAAAGGGGGCCCTACACTGAAGCTTTCTTT. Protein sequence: CASRERGPYTEAFF.

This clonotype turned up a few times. The CDR3 DNA sequence: TGTGCCAGCAGCCCCCCGGGTCGAGGGAATTCACCCCTCCACTTT. This sequence encodes CASSPPGRGNSPLHF. The genes are TRBV7-9 and TRBJ1-6, with D hard to call. Trimming took off 5 bases at V and 7 bases at J, with 15 bases between the two ends. This CDR3 spans 15 amino acids. The germline gives CDR1 SEHNR, CDR2 FQNEAQ (reference sequence).

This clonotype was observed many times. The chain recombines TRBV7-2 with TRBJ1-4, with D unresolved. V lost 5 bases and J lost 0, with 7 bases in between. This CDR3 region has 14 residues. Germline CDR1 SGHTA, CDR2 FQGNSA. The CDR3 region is CASSPRATNEKLFF. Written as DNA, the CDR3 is TGTGCCAGCAGCCCACGAGCAACTAATGAAAAACTGTTTTTT.

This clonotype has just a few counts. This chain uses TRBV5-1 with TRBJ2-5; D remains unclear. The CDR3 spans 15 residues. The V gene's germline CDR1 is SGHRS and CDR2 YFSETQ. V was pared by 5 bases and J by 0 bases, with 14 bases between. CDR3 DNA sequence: TGCGCCAGCAGGACGGAGCCCACGTACCAAGAGACCCAGTACTTC. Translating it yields CASRTEPTYQETQYF.

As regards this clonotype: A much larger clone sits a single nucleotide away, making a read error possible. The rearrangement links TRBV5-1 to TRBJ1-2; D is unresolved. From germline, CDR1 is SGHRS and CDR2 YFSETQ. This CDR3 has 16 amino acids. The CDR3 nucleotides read TGCGACAGCAGCTTGAGCGGACTACAGTATAACTATGGCTACACCTTC. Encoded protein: CDSSLSGLQYNYGYTF.